The T cell receptor beta chain described here comes from a study of early T cells in non-severe SARS-CoV-2 infection. Overall study context: It was bulk RNA from unsorted whole blood that was sequenced, and the chains were unpaired.

This clonotype has at least ten counts. Its specificity is unknown. Unique molecular identifiers tagged individual cDNA molecules. TCRdb reanalysed the 5' RACE reads using MiXCR and keeps one entry per CDR3 protein. The sample contains about 63,000 distinct CDR3 sequences, about an eighth of which appear only once. The ends were cut back, 6 bases at V and 5 bases at J, with 17 bases in the middle. The CDR3 length is 14 residues. The germline V gene has CDR1 MNHNY and CDR2 SVGAGI (reference sequence). General observations from the study: Anti-spike CD8 responses were favored in VDJdb matching, and private and CD4 specificities were missed.

This chain uses TRBV6-6 with TRBJ2-7; weak D call: TRBD2 (6 bases). The source of this sequence is an adult who was a healthcare worker with PCR-confirmed SARS-CoV-2 infection or an uninfected control (not recorded which). Sequencing was carried out using whole blood. DNA of the CDR3: TGTGCCAGCAGCGGGAGATTCGAGCGAGACGAGCAGTACTTC. Translated: CASSGRFERDEQYF.